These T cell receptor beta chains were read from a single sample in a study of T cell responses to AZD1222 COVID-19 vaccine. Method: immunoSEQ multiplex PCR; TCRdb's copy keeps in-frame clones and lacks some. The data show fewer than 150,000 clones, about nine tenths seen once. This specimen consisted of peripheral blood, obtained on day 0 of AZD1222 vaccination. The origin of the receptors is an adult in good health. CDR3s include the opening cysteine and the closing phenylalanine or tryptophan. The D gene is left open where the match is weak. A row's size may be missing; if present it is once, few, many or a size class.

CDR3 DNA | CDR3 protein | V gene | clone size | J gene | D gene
TGCGCCAGCAGCACGATGGGGACAGGGGGCACTGAAGCTTTCTTT | CASSTMGTGGTEAFF | TRBV5-1 | . | TRBJ1-1 | TRBD1
TGTGCCAGCAGTCGACCGGGACTGAGAAACACCATATATTTT | CASSRPGLRNTIYF | TRBV6-5 | . | TRBJ1-3 | .
TGTGCTAGCAGCTTAGGTGGGACGGGACCCTACAATGAGCAGTTCTTC | CASSLGGTGPYNEQFF | TRBV7-7 | . | TRBJ2-1 | .
TGCGCCGGGGGGACAGCCGGACTAATGAACACTGAAGCTTTCTTT | CAGGTAGLMNTEAFF | TRBV10-1 | . | TRBJ1-1 | TRBD1
TGTGCCAGCAGCCAGCCCTTCGCTAACTATGGCTACACCTTC | CASSQPFANYGYTF | TRBV3-1/TRBV3-2 | . | TRBJ1-2 | .
TGCGCCAGCAGCCCTACCGGAATGAACACTGAAGCTTTCTTT | CASSPTGMNTEAFF | TRBV4-1 | . | TRBJ1-1 | .
TGTGCCAGCAGCTCGGAGAACACTGAAGCTTTCTTT | CASSSENTEAFF | TRBV5-4 | . | TRBJ1-1 | .
TGTGCCAGCAGCCTCCGGAACCTCTCCGGGGAGCTGTTTTTT | CASSLRNLSGELFF | TRBV7-2 | . | TRBJ2-2 | .
TGCAGTGCCGGTGATTTCTACGAGCAGTACTTC | CSAGDFYEQYF | TRBV20-1 | . | TRBJ2-7 | .
TGTGCCAGCAGCTGGACTAGCGGGGAGGCCGACGAGCAGTACTTC | CASSWTSGEADEQYF | TRBV5-4 | . | TRBJ2-7 | TRBD2
TGTGCCAGCAGCCACGGACTAGCGGGGGTAGTAAATGAGCAGTTCTTC | CASSHGLAGVVNEQFF | TRBV7-7 | . | TRBJ2-1 | TRBD2
TGTGCCAGCGGCACTAGCGGGGATACGCAGTATTTT | CASGTSGDTQYF | TRBV7-9 | . | TRBJ2-3 | TRBD2
TGTGCCTACCGGACAGGGTTGGTCACTGAAGCTTTCTTT | CAYRTGLVTEAFF | TRBV30 | . | TRBJ1-1 | TRBD1
TGTGCCAGCAGCACACAGGACCAGCCCCAGCATTTT | CASSTQDQPQHF | TRBV7-9 | . | TRBJ1-5 | .
TGTGCCATCAGTGACCTACCAGGGGGCGGCTACGAGCAGTACTTC | CAISDLPGGGYEQYF | TRBV10-3 | . | TRBJ2-7 | TRBD1
TGCAGCGTTGAGTATCGGGACACTGAAAAACTGTTTTTT | CSVEYRDTEKLFF | TRBV29-1 | . | TRBJ1-4 | .
TGCGCCAGCAGCTTGGCCGGGGATCAGCCCCAGCATTTT | CASSLAGDQPQHF | TRBV5-1 | . | TRBJ1-5 | .
TGTGCCAGCAGTTCATCGGATACGCAGTATTTT | CASSSSDTQYF | TRBV6-2/TRBV6-3 | . | TRBJ2-3 | .
TGTGCCAGCAGCTTTGCGGGGGAAGAGACCCAGTACTTC | CASSFAGEETQYF | TRBV7-2 | . | TRBJ2-5 | TRBD2
TGTGCCAGCAGTCATCGCGGGCGTAGCTCCTACAATGAGCAGTTCTTC | CASSHRGRSSYNEQFF | TRBV7-3 | few | TRBJ2-1 | .
TGTGCCACCAGTGATTTGGAGGGACACAATGAGCAGTTCTTC | CATSDLEGHNEQFF | TRBV24-1 | . | TRBJ2-1 | .
TGCGCCAGCAGCTTGTCTAGCGGGGGGGCGGTCCGGAATGAGCAGTTCTTC | CASSLSSGGAVRNEQFF | TRBV5-1 | . | TRBJ2-1 | TRBD2
TGTGCTAGCAGTCTGGGACTAGATAATGAGCAGTTCTTC | CASSLGLDNEQFF | TRBV7-7 | few | TRBJ2-1 | TRBD2
TGTGCCACCAGTGATCCCGGGACAGGAACCTACGAGCAGTACTTC | CATSDPGTGTYEQYF | TRBV24-1 | . | TRBJ2-7 | TRBD1
TGTGCCAGCACACTCGTCCAGGGGGCGAGGACTGAAGCTTTCTTT | CASTLVQGARTEAFF | TRBV5-6 | . | TRBJ1-1 | TRBD1
TGTGCCAGCAGCTCAATCCCGACTAGCGGGGGCCGAGAGTTTAATGAGCAGTTCTTC | CASSSIPTSGGREFNEQFF | TRBV11-2 | once | TRBJ2-1 | TRBD2
TGTGCCAGCAGTCCGGACAGGGGGAACACTGAAGCTTTCTTT | CASSPDRGNTEAFF | TRBV6-5 | . | TRBJ1-1 | TRBD1
TGTGCCAGCACCCCCCCGGGGGGTGTATCTGTGTTGGAGACCCAGTACTTC | CASTPPGGVSVLETQYF | TRBV7-6 | . | TRBJ2-5 | TRBD2
TGTGCCAGCAGCTTTAGCGGGCGGAATGACAATGAGCAGTTCTTC | CASSFSGRNDNEQFF | TRBV11-3 | . | TRBJ2-1 | TRBD2
TGTGCCTACGCCGGGACAGGGGGATACGAGCAGTACTTC | CAYAGTGGYEQYF | TRBV30 | . | TRBJ2-7 | TRBD1
TGCGCCAGCAGCCAAGATCGCATGGGCCATAATCAGCCCCAGCATTTT | CASSQDRMGHNQPQHF | TRBV4-3 | . | TRBJ1-5 | .
TGTGCCAGCAGTTTTTCGTGGGGGGAAGATACGCAGTATTTT | CASSFSWGEDTQYF | TRBV27 | . | TRBJ2-3 | .
TGCGCCAGCAGCCACCCAGGGGTTGGAAACACCATATATTTT | CASSHPGVGNTIYF | TRBV4-1 | . | TRBJ1-3 | .
TGTGCCAGCTCACCCGGTCAGGGGTTTAACACTGAAGCTTTCTTT | CASSPGQGFNTEAFF | TRBV18 | . | TRBJ1-1 | .
TGTGCCAGCAGTTTCGGGGGCCATCCCTCCTACGAGCAGTACTTC | CASSFGGHPSYEQYF | TRBV27 | . | TRBJ2-7 | .
TGTGCCCCTTCAGGGAACGAGCAGTACTTC | CAPSGNEQYF | TRBV3-1/TRBV3-2 | . | TRBJ2-7 | .
TGCGCCAGCAGCCAAGGGGGACAGGGGGCGCCTGGAAACACCATATATTTT | CASSQGGQGAPGNTIYF | TRBV4-1 | . | TRBJ1-3 | TRBD1
TGCGCCAGCAGCCAAGCTCTCAGCACAGATACGCAGTATTTT | CASSQALSTDTQYF | TRBV4-1 | . | TRBJ2-3 | .
TGTGCCAGCAGTAAGGACAGGGGGGACAATCAGCCCCAGCATTTT | CASSKDRGDNQPQHF | TRBV2 | . | TRBJ1-5 | TRBD1
TGTGCCAGCAGCTTAGAACAATATAATTCACCCCTCCACTTT | CASSLEQYNSPLHF | TRBV7-9 | . | TRBJ1-6 | .